This T cell receptor beta chain emerged from a study of beta chain features in type 1 diabetes. Study conclusions and caveats: Among patients, naive, central memory and Treg TCRB repertoires appeared more similar than among healthy donors. Possible PCR preference for shorter templates applied equally to patients and controls.

This clone came up a few times. Its antigen is as yet unknown. The same CDR3 can be traced to other DNA sequences in this sample. The study reverse transcribed the entire isolated RNA, so it sequenced expressed TCRB transcripts. Measured with immunoSEQ multiplex PCR; TCRdb has only the in-frame clones, and not every one. Altogether about 320,000 clones are present, approximately 14% being singletons, with the ten largest covering roughly 6.7%. Trimming cost V 5 bases and J 2 bases; bases outside gene matches: 4. The CDR3 is 14 amino acids. The germline V gene encodes CDR1 SGHTA and CDR2 FQGNSA. Sorting that relied on CD45RO/CCR7/CD25/CD127/CD95/CD27 yielded CD4+ naive, central memory, regulatory and stem cell-like memory cells.

The clonotype originates from a man aged 25 to 45 in good health. The sequenced material came from central memory CD4+ T cells from blood. This chain links TRBV7-2 with TRBJ1-2; 8 nucleotides align to TRBD1. The CDR3 coding sequence is TGTGCCAGCAGCGCGGACAGGGCCAACTATGGCTACACCTTC. Translating it yields CASSADRANYGYTF. The full variable domain, with the rest looked up from reference TRBV7-2 and TRBJ1-2, is GAGVSQSPSNKVTEKGKDVELRCDPISGHTALYWYRQSLGQGLEFLIYFQGNSAPDKSGLPSDRFSAERTGGSVSTLTIQRTQQEDSAVYLCASSADRANYGYTFGSGTRLTVV.